The rows below give T cell receptor beta chains drawn from one sample of a study of blood T cell repertoires in COVID-19. Using immunoSEQ multiplex PCR, the repertoire was profiled, and TCRdb retains in-frame clones only, with some absent. The sample has roughly 350,000 clones, 85% seen once. Specimen: peripheral blood. The source of these receptors is a woman aged 18-29 years with acute or convalescent COVID-19. Each CDR3 is given with its conserved first and last residue. The D gene is left open where the match is weak.

TRBV7-6	-	CASSLPLTGQETQYF
TRBV15	-	CATSRDRASNQPQHF
TRBV9	-	CASSVAGDYGYTF
TRBV3-1/TRBV3-2	-	CASSQVDTSEAFF
TRBV27	TRBD2	CASRRGGADSTILGTGELFF
TRBV19	-	CASSIVGLGSSEAFF
TRBV19	TRBD1	CASSPRRPGQRNTEAFF
TRBV5-4	-	CASSLGDRTNEKLFF
TRBV19	TRBD1	CASSIPGTGGTEAFF
TRBV27	-	CASSSFGAGEIYGYTF
TRBV3-1/TRBV3-2	-	CASSHRQVPEQYF
TRBV28	-	CASKSRGQGILGNTIYF
TRBV12-3/TRBV12-4	-	CASSRSGGVAFF
TRBV10-2	-	CASSEGGTMIYEQYF
TRBV27	TRBD1	CASSPDRGGDEQFF
TRBV30	-	CAWSRMNTEAFF
TRBV19	TRBD2	CASSISGTSINTDTQYF
TRBV27	TRBD1	CASSSSQGRANEKLFF
TRBV5-4	-	CASSPLVSGAGELFF
TRBV28	TRBD1	CASRLAGTGTYEQYF
TRBV24-1	-	CATSDTPLGDNYGYTF
TRBV20-1	-	CSASIGGVTDTQYF
TRBV21-1	-	CASRTAYEQYF
TRBV24-1	-	CATSDLQIGELFF
TRBV9	TRBD2	CASSVEAGRGGSNIQYF
TRBV10-1	-	CAIDASWRGPKTHNSPLHF